A selection of T cell receptor beta chains follows, all from one sample in a study of T cell repertoires in cytomegalovirus infection. Each CDR3 protein gets one entry after TCRdb re-called the reads with MiXCR. The sample has 170,000 or so distinct CDR3 sequences, approximately 15% seen once; the top ten hold 27%. The source material was PBMCs. Every receptor here comes from a human donor in good health (CMV status not recorded). Some clones in this sample may be carry-over from other donors' samples. The CDR3 runs from the conserved cysteine through the conserved F or W. D genes are given only for firm matches. Only some rows state a clone size, as once, few, many or a class for expanded clones.

cdr3_nt cdr3_aa d_call j_call v_call clone_size
TGTGCCAGCATCCGAATGGGCGGAAACACCGGGGAGCTGTTTTTT CASIRMGGNTGELFF . TRBJ2-2 TRBV6-2/TRBV6-3 many
TGTGCCAGCAGCCCCCATCAGACGAGAGACTACAATGAGCAGTTCTTC CASSPHQTRDYNEQFF . TRBJ2-1 TRBV7-9 many
TGTGCCAGCAGTCCAGCGGGACAGGGCGTCAATGAGCAGTTCTTC CASSPAGQGVNEQFF TRBD1 TRBJ2-1 TRBV28 .
TGTGCCAGTAGTATAGCGCCAGGGGGCCGGACCGGGGAGCTGTTTTTT CASSIAPGGRTGELFF TRBD1 TRBJ2-2 TRBV19 few
TGTGCCAGCAGCTTGGACCGAGCTGGCTATGGCTACACCTTC CASSLDRAGYGYTF . TRBJ1-2 TRBV7-2 many
TGTGCCAGCAGCTTAAATCTAGTCTCTGAAGCTTTCTTT CASSLNLVSEAFF . TRBJ1-1 TRBV7-2 many
TGTGCCAGCAGTCCCCTAGACTACCAGTTCTTC CASSPLDYQFF . TRBJ2-1 TRBV2 few
TGCGCCAGCACCAGGGGGAGCGGCGGGGCCCCGGAAACCCAGTACTTC CASTRGSGGAPETQYF . TRBJ2-5 TRBV5-1 many
TGTGCCAGCATTGATTCCGGGACAGGGTGGAATACGCAGTATTTT CASIDSGTGWNTQYF TRBD1 TRBJ2-3 TRBV6-1 many
TGTGCCAGCAGTTACGGGACGAACCCACGCGAGCAGTACTTC CASSYGTNPREQYF . TRBJ2-7 TRBV6-2/TRBV6-3 many
TGTGCCAGCAGTCAGAATCGGGCCACTGAAGCTTTCTTT CASSQNRATEAFF . TRBJ1-1 TRBV12-3/TRBV12-4 .
TGTGCCAGCAGCCCGAGGACAGGGATAAGCAATGAGCAGTTCTTC CASSPRTGISNEQFF TRBD1 TRBJ2-1 TRBV11-2 many
TGTGCCAGCACAAAGGGAGAGACCCAGTACTTC CASTKGETQYF . TRBJ2-5 TRBV7-6 many
TGTGCCATCAGTGGTCAGGCTAACACTGAAGCTTTCTTT CAISGQANTEAFF . TRBJ1-1 TRBV10-3 .
TGTGCCGTCCCCCTTACCGGGGAGCTGTTTTTT CAVPLTGELFF . TRBJ2-2 TRBV7-2 many
TGTGCCAGCAGTTCAGCGGACAGGCTCAATCAGCCCCAGCATTTT CASSSADRLNQPQHF TRBD1 TRBJ1-5 TRBV27 few
TGTGCCAGTAGTCCGCGTTGGGGCCTAGAAGCTTTCTTT CASSPRWGLEAFF . TRBJ1-1 TRBV19 .
TGTGCCAGCAGTCTCCGACTAGCGGGACCTTCCTACAATGAGCAGTTCTTC CASSLRLAGPSYNEQFF TRBD2 TRBJ2-1 TRBV7-2 many
TGCAGTGCTAGACAGCTAGCGGCTTACTACGAGCAGTACTTC CSARQLAAYYEQYF TRBD2 TRBJ2-7 TRBV20-1 many
TGCGCCAGCAGCTCCCCCCTAGCCCCCTCAGGCAATGAGCAGTTCTTC CASSSPLAPSGNEQFF . TRBJ2-1 TRBV5-1 many
TGTGCCAGCAGCTTGGCCGGGTATCTAAATTCACCCCTCCACTTT CASSLAGYLNSPLHF . TRBJ1-6 TRBV5-6 few
TGTGCCACCAGTGATTTGCGGGGTTCGCGGTTCTTC CATSDLRGSRFF . TRBJ2-1 TRBV24-1 .
TGTGCCAGCAGCTTAGTAACAGGGCCGACGAACACTGAAGCTTTCTTT CASSLVTGPTNTEAFF . TRBJ1-1 TRBV7-9 many
TGTGCCAGCAGCTTAGAGGGCCCGGGCAGACTCCTCCCGGGATTGACCCAGTACTTC CASSLEGPGRLLPGLTQYF . TRBJ2-5 TRBV7-2 many
TGCAGTGCTAGTTCTAGCGGGAACTACATCTCCTACGAGCAGTACTTC CSASSSGNYISYEQYF TRBD2 TRBJ2-7 TRBV20-1 .
TGTGCCAGCAGCTCCGCGAGCACAGATACGCAGTATTTT CASSSASTDTQYF . TRBJ2-3 TRBV7-6 few
TGTGCCAGCAGGGGACAGGGAAAGGGGTCCTACAATGAGCAGTTCTTC CASRGQGKGSYNEQFF TRBD1 TRBJ2-1 TRBV7-9 many
TGTGCCAGCAGTGAAGGGACAGCGGAGTTTAGTAGCGATACGCAGTATTTT CASSEGTAEFSSDTQYF TRBD1 TRBJ2-3 TRBV25-1 .
TGTGCCAGCAGCTTCGGAATTGGCTACACCTTC CASSFGIGYTF . TRBJ1-2 TRBV7-9 few
TGTGCCAGCAGTGTGGCAGGGGTCAATCAGCCCCAGCATTTT CASSVAGVNQPQHF . TRBJ1-5 TRBV25-1 few
TGTGCCAGCAACACAGACGGACAGGGTCGGCAGCCCCAGCATTTT CASNTDGQGRQPQHF TRBD1 TRBJ1-5 TRBV12-3/TRBV12-4 .
TGCGCCAGCAGCCAAGATAAGGGCGGCTCACACCTCCACTTT CASSQDKGGSHLHF . TRBJ1-6 TRBV4-3 .
TGTGCCAGCAGTGGTGAAAACGGGAGGGAGACCCAGTACTTC CASSGENGRETQYF TRBD2 TRBJ2-5 TRBV2 few
TGTGCCATCAGTGAGTTACGGGAGAGGGTGAGTGAGCAGTTCTTC CAISELRERVSEQFF . TRBJ2-1 TRBV10-3 few
TGTGCCAGCAGTCCCCGCGGGGGGCTTACTAGCACAGATACGCAGTATTTT CASSPRGGLTSTDTQYF TRBD2 TRBJ2-3 TRBV6-4 many
TGTGCCAGCACCTTAGACAGGGTTCGGATGAACACTGAAGCTTTCTTT CASTLDRVRMNTEAFF TRBD1 TRBJ1-1 TRBV7-8 many
TGTGCCAGCAGATTGGACAGGGCCTATAATTCACCCCTCCACTTT CASRLDRAYNSPLHF TRBD1 TRBJ1-6 TRBV7-2 many